Listed below are T cell receptor beta chains from one sample, sequenced in a study of shared clonotypes between healthy human individuals. Clones were sequenced by immunoSEQ multiplex PCR, and TCRdb holds only the in-frame ones, with some missing. The sample has around 510,000 clones; around 77% are singletons. Input material: PBMCs. The source is a woman aged 35 to 49 in good health. Some clones in this sample may be carry-over from other donors' samples. Each CDR3 is given with its conserved first and last residue. Each record gives: CDR3 protein, clone size, V gene, J gene. The size entry is marked missing in some rows and otherwise reads once, few, many or a size class.

CASVREGERSEAFF	.	TRBV19	TRBJ1-1
CASTRRDILDYGYTF	few	TRBV6-5	TRBJ1-2
CASSREGRVETQYF	few	TRBV5-4	TRBJ2-5
CASSLSPRGYGYTF	.	TRBV27	TRBJ1-2
CASSLMDYYNEQFF	once	TRBV28	TRBJ2-1
CASSLFPPGTAGGEQYF	.	TRBV7-6	TRBJ2-7
CASSSLAGGSGEQYF	many	TRBV7-9	TRBJ2-7
CASSNLPGPGVYNEQFF	once	TRBV21-1	TRBJ2-1
CASSTPRGERHRDTQYF	.	TRBV5-1	TRBJ2-3
CASSPGQLANTGELFF	.	TRBV5-1	TRBJ2-2
CASSPGTGNLYGYTF	.	TRBV7-2	TRBJ1-2
CASRLPQNTEAFF	.	TRBV28	TRBJ1-1
CASNLQGSNQPQHF	.	TRBV6-1	TRBJ1-5
CASSLAVTEETQYF	.	TRBV5-4	TRBJ2-5
CASSPDELAGEFF	.	TRBV18	TRBJ2-1
CASSARDTQYF	once	TRBV6-1	TRBJ2-3
CASSLGVANEKLFF	.	TRBV28	TRBJ1-4
CASSGRLAAPGEQYF	.	TRBV2	TRBJ2-7
CSSRDRVGTDTQYF	.	TRBV29-1	TRBJ2-3
CASSFSNLAEQFF	.	TRBV7-2	TRBJ2-1
CASSPGADLYEQYF	.	TRBV18	TRBJ2-7
CASKLNRNQPQHF	.	TRBV27	TRBJ1-5
CASTQTRGETQYF	.	TRBV7-7	TRBJ2-5
CASRAMGAPRGHGPTDTQYF	.	TRBV5-1	TRBJ2-3
CASSPKGDVYEQYF	.	TRBV7-6	TRBJ2-7